This entry is about one T cell receptor beta chain. The sample belongs to a study of blood T cell repertoires in COVID-19. The assay was immunoSEQ multiplex PCR, and TCRdb's table has in-frame clones only and misses some. The sample has 280,000 or so clones; over 75% are singletons. Cohorts were assigned according to the clinical history that participants reported. The sequenced material came from PBMCs or T cells enriched from blood (not recorded which). This clonotype was obtained from a man aged 30 to 45 who had recovered from COVID-19.

CDR3 DNA: TGTGCCAGCATCCAACAGGGCCCTAATGAAAAACTGTTTTTT. Translated: CASIQQGPNEKLFF. The chain employs TRBV5-6 and TRBJ1-4; tentative D call: TRBD1 (6 bases). Germline V gene lookup returns CDR1 SGHDT and CDR2 YYEEEE. Trimming cost V 6 bases and J 3 bases, with 12 bases left between them. This CDR3 region has 14 residues.